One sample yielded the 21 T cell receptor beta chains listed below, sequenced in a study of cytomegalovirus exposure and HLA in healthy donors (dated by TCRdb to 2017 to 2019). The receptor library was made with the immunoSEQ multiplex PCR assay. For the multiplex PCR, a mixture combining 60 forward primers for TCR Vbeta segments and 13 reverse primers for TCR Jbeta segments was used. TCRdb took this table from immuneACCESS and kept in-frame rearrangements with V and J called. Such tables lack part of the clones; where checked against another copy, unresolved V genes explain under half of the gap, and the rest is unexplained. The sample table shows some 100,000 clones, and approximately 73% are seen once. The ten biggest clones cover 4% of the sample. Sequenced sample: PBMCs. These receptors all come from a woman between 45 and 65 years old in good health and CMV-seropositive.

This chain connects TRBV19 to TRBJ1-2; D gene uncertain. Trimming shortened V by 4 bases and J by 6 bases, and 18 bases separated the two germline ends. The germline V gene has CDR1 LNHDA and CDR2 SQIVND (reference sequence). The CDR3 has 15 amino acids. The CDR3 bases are TGTGCCAGTAGTACACTTCAAGCTAGACGGGATGGCTACACCTTC. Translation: CASSTLQARRDGYTF.

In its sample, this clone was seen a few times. CDR3 in DNA: TGTGCCAGCAGTGTCTCGCGGGTCCACTACAATGAGCAGTTCTTC. This sequence encodes CASSVSRVHYNEQFF. V is TRBV6-1 and J is TRBJ2-1; a possible D gene is TRBD2 (5 bases). Per germline, CDR1 MNHNS and CDR2 SASEGT. The CDR3 is 15 amino acids. Trimming shortened V by 4 bases and J by 3 bases, and 13 bases separated the two germline ends.

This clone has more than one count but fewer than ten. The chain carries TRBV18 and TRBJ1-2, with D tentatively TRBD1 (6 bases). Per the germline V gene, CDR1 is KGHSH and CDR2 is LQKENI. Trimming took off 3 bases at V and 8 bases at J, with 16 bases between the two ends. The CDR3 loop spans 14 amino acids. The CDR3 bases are TGTGCCAGCTCACCTACAGGGTCATCCTCGGGCTACACCTTC. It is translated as CASSPTGSSSGYTF.

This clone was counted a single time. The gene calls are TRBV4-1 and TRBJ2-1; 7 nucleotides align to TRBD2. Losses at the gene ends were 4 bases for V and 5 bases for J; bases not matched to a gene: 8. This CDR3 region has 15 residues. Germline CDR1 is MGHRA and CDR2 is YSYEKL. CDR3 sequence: CASSPLWLADNEQFF. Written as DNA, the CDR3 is TGCGCCAGCAGCCCTCTGTGGCTAGCGGACAATGAGCAGTTCTTC.

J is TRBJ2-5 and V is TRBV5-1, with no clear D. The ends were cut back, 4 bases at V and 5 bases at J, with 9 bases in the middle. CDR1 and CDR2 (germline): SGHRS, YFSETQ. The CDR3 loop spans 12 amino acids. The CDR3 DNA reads TGCGCCAGCAGCCATACGCGGGAGACCCAGTACTTC. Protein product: CASSHTRETQYF.

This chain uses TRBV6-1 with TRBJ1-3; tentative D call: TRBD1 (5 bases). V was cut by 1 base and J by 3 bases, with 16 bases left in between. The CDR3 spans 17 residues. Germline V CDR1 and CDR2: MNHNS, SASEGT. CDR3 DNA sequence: TGTGCCAGCAGTGAAGGGCCGGGACTACGTTTTGGAAACACCATATATTTT. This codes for CASSEGPGLRFGNTIYF.

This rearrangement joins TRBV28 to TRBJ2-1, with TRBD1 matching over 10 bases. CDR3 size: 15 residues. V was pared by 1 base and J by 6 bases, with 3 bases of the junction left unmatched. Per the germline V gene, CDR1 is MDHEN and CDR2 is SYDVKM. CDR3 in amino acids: CASSLLDRGGNEQFF. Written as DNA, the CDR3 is TGTGCCAGCAGTTTATTGGACAGGGGGGGCAATGAGCAGTTCTTC.

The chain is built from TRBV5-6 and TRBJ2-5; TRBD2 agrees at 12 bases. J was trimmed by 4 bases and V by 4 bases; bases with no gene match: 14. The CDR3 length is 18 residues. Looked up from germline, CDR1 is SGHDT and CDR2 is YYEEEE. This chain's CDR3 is CASSTLTSGSSLGETQYF. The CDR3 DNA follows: TGTGCCAGCAGCACCCTGACTAGCGGGAGCTCTCTGGGAGAGACCCAGTACTTC.

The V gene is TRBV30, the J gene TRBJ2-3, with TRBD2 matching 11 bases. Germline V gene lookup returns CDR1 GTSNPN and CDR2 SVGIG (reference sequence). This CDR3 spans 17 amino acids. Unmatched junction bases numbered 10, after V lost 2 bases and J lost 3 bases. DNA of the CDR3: TGTGCCTGGAGTCATTGGAGAACTAGCGGGAGAACAGATACGCAGTATTTT. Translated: CAWSHWRTSGRTDTQYF.

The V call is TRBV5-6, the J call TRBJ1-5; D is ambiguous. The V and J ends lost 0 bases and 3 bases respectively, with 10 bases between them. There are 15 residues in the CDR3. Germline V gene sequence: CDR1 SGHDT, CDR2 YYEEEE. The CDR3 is CASSLDSLNNQPQHF. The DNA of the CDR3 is TGTGCCAGCAGCTTGGACAGCCTTAACAATCAGCCCCAGCATTTT.

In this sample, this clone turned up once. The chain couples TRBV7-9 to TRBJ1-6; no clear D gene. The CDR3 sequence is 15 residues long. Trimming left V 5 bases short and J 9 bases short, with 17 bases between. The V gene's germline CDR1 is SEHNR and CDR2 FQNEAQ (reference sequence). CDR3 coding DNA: TGTGCCAGCAGCCAAATACGTCAACCTACTTCACCCCTCCACTTT. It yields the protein CASSQIRQPTSPLHF.

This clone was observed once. CDR3 protein: CASSWTGGASPLHF. The CDR3 DNA sequence: TGTGCCAGCAGCTGGACAGGGGGGGCTTCACCCCTCCACTTT. The chain links TRBV5-4 to TRBJ1-6; 10 bases align to TRBD1. The ends lost 3 bases at V and 9 bases at J; junction bases unmatched: 3. The CDR3 runs 14 residues. Germline CDR1 and CDR2: SGHNT and YYREEE (reference sequence).

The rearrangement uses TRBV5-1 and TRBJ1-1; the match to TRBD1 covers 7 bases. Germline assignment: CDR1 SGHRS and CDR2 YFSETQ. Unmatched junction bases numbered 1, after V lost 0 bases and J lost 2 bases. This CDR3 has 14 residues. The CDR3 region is CASSLDRGNTEAFF. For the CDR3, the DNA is TGCGCCAGCAGCTTGGACAGGGGTAACACTGAAGCTTTCTTT.

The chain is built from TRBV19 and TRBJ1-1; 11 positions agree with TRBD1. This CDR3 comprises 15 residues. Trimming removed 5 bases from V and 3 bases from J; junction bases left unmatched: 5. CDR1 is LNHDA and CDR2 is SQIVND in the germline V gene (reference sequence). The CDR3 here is CASSAGQGVDTEAFF. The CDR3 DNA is TGTGCCAGTAGTGCGGGACAGGGGGTGGACACTGAAGCTTTCTTT. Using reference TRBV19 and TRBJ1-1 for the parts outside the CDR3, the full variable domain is DGGITQSPKYLFRKEGQNVTLSCEQNLNHDAMYWYRQDPGQGLRLIYYSQIVNDFQKGDIAEGYSVSREKKESFPLTVTSAQKNPTAFYLCASSAGQGVDTEAFFGQGTRLTVV.

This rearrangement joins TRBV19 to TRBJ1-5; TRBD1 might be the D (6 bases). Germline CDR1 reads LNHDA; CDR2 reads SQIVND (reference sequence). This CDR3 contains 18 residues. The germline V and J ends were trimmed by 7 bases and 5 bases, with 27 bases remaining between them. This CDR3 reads CASTNTWRRGRRDQPQHF. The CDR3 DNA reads TGTGCCAGTACCAATACGTGGCGCAGGGGTAGAAGGGATCAGCCCCAGCATTTT.

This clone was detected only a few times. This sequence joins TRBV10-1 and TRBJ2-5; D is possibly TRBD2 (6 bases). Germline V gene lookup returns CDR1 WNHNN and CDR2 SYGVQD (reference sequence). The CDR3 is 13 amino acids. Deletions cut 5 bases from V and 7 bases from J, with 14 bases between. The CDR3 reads CASSSGTSGTQYF. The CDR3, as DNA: TGCGCCAGCAGTTCCGGGACTTCAGGGACCCAGTACTTC.

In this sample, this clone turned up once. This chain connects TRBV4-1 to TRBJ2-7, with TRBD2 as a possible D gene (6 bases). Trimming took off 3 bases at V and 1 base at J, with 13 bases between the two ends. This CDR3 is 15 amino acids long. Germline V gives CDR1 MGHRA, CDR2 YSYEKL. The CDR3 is CASSQPSGTSYEQYF. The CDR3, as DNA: TGCGCCAGCAGCCAGCCCTCGGGGACTTCCTACGAGCAGTACTTC.

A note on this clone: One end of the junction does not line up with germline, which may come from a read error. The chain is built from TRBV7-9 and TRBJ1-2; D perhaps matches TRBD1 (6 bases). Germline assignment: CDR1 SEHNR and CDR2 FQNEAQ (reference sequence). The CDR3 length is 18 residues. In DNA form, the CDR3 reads TGTTCCAGCAGCCCAATTCCCTTCTCTCAAGGGGGAGACTATGGCTACACCTTC. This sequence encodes CSSSPIPFSQGGDYGYTF.

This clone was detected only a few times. In DNA, the CDR3 is TGCGCCAGCAGTCCTTCGGGGTCCGGGACTAGCGCCTACAATGAGCAGTTCTTC. It encodes CASSPSGSGTSAYNEQFF. The chain couples TRBV10-1 to TRBJ2-1; 10 nucleotides match TRBD2. This CDR3 comprises 18 residues. Per germline, CDR1 WNHNN and CDR2 SYGVQD (reference sequence). The junction had 12 bases not matched to a gene; V was cut back by 5 bases and J by 2 bases.

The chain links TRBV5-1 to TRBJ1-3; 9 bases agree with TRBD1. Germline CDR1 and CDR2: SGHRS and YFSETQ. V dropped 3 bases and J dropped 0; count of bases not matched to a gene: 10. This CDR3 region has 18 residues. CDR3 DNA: TGCGCCAGCAGCTATAATCCCCCGGGACAGGGCTCTGGAAACACCATATATTTT. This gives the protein CASSYNPPGQGSGNTIYF.

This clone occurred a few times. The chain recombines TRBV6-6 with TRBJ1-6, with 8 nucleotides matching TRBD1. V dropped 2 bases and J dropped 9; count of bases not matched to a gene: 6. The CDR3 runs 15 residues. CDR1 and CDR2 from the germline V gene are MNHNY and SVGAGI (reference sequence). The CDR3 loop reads CASSYGGQGFSPLHF. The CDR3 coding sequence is TGTGCCAGCAGTTACGGAGGACAGGGTTTTTCACCCCTCCACTTT.